This T cell receptor (beta chain) came from a study of blood T cell repertoires in COVID-19. Study information: PBMCs, B-cell-depleted T cells, or T cells provided the cDNA or gDNA that made up the material.

Original methodology: Estimated nucleated cell counts came from reference gene primer amplification. The protocol was immunoSEQ multiplex PCR, while the TCRdb copy is restricted to in-frame clones and leaves out a portion. V, J and clone size reflect that table, while D and trimming were determined from the DNA. In the table there are about 400,000 clones, 88% of which are singletons. The material sequenced was PBMCs or T cells enriched from blood (not recorded which). The clonotype originates from a woman younger than 45 with acute COVID-19.

The CDR3 loop is CASSLDGLAGNEQYF. The CDR3 bases are TGTGCCAGCAGCTTAGACGGACTAGCGGGGAACGAGCAGTACTTC. The chain recombines TRBV7-9 with TRBJ2-7; TRBD2 matches 12 bases. V lost 1 base to trimming and J lost 5 bases; unmatched junction nucleotides: 3. The CDR3 sequence is 15 residues long. The germline CDR1 and CDR2 sequences are SEHNR and FQNEAQ (reference sequence).